This T cell receptor (beta chain) appears in the sequencing data of a study of control samples from healthy donors and cancer patients (dated by TCRdb to the early 2020s). For this clone: Its antigen specificity is not known. The record has no base qualities; no much larger clone is one base away.

V is cut by 5 bases and J by 7 bases, and the space between the germline ends is 14 bases. From the cysteine up to the phenylalanine, the CDR3 has a length of 13 residues. Here the CDR3 DNA is all that survives: 39 bases in frame from base 1. The method was the immunoSEQ multiplex PCR assay. TCRdb's version of the immuneACCESS table is confined to in-frame rearrangements and falls short of the full clone set. An unresolved V gene accounts for under half of the shortfall where checked; the remainder is of unknown origin. The sample table contains around 170,000 clones; only one count was recorded for just over 85% of them. The ten top clones hold under 5% of the sample.

The chain joins TRBV12-3 or TRBV12-4 to TRBJ1-2, and the D gene may be TRBD1, 6 bases matching. Sequencing was performed on blood. The sequence was obtained from a young woman in good health. For the CDR3, the sequence is CASSPQGRVGYTF. In nucleotides, the sequence is TGTGCCAGCAGTCCCCAGGGGCGAGTTGGCTACACCTTC.